This entry lists 30 T cell receptor beta chains sequenced from one sample in a study of neoadjuvant anti-PD-1 for oral cavity cancer (dated by TCRdb to 2020 to 2022). The time point label, read with the paper, signifies: before neoadjuvant nivolumab. The protocol used for the library was the immunoSEQ multiplex PCR assay. In its TCRdb copy, this immuneACCESS table keeps in-frame sequences only and misses some clones. Where compared with another copy, unresolved V genes explain less than half of these, and the others have no known cause. The sample table contains approximately 12,000 clones; only one count was recorded for less than 70% of them. The ten largest clones capture 12% of the sample. Sequenced here: tumor tissue, sampled before nivolumab (anti-PD-1) treatment. These TCRs come from a person aged 35 to 85 with oral cavity squamous cell carcinoma.

This clone was picked up a small number of times. The V gene is TRBV5-1, the J gene TRBJ2-3; 9 positions agree with TRBD1. The CDR3 runs to 14 residues. Germline V CDR1 and CDR2: SGHRS, YFSETQ. Trimming removed 4 bases from V and 2 bases from J; junction bases left unmatched: 2. The CDR3 protein is CASSRDRDTDTQYF. The CDR3 DNA reads TGCGCCAGCAGCCGGGACAGGGACACAGATACGCAGTATTTT.

The V call is TRBV30, the J call TRBJ2-1, with D perhaps matching TRBD2 (5 bases). Trimming left V 5 bases short and J 7 bases short, with 15 bases between. CDR1 GTSNPN and CDR2 SVGIG come from the germline V gene (reference sequence). This CDR3 contains 13 residues. The CDR3: CAWLGVGGNEQFF. The CDR3 DNA reads as TGTGCCTGGTTGGGAGTAGGCGGGAATGAGCAGTTCTTC.

Only a few counts were recorded for this clone. The CDR3 spells CASSLNSGTGGGTEAFF. The CDR3 coding sequence is TGTGCCAGCAGCTTAAACTCAGGGACCGGGGGAGGCACTGAAGCTTTCTTT. V and J are TRBV7-9 and TRBJ1-1; the D gene is possibly TRBD1 (5 bases). V dropped 2 bases and J dropped 4 bases, with 20 bases sitting between them. This CDR3 has 17 amino acids. CDR1 and CDR2 (germline): SEHNR, FQNEAQ (reference sequence).

The chain joins TRBV5-4 to TRBJ1-1; 7 bases align to TRBD1. V was clipped by 1 base and J by 1 base; unmatched bases: 4. There are 15 residues in the CDR3. Germline V gene sequence: CDR1 SGHNT, CDR2 YYREEE (reference sequence). CDR3 loop: CASSLRDSRNTEAFF. DNA of the CDR3: TGTGCCAGCAGCTTGCGGGACAGCCGGAACACTGAAGCTTTCTTT.

The genes are TRBV7-8 and TRBJ1-2; D is undetermined. The ends were cut back, 0 bases at V and 8 bases at J, with 10 bases in the middle. CDR1 SGHVS and CDR2 FQNEAQ come from the germline V gene. CDR3 length: 13 amino acids. The CDR3 is CASSLAQEGGYTF. The CDR3 DNA reads as TGTGCCAGCAGCTTAGCCCAGGAAGGAGGCTACACCTTC.

This clone was seen a single time. The DNA for the CDR3 is TGCGCCAGCAGTGGGGGGAATTACAATGAGCAGTTCTTC. As protein: CASSGGNYNEQFF. The genes are TRBV10-1 and TRBJ2-1, with D perhaps being TRBD1 or TRBD2 (5 bases each). Germline V gene sequence: CDR1 WNHNN, CDR2 SYGVQD (reference sequence). The V end lost 4 bases, the J end lost 4 bases, and 8 bases lay between the germline ends. The CDR3 has 13 amino acids.

The V and J genes are TRBV10-3 and TRBJ2-1; D is possibly TRBD1 (5 bases). CDR1 and CDR2 (germline): ENHRY, SYGVKD. The V gene lost 3 bases and the J gene lost 6 bases, with 9 bases spanning the gap. CDR3 length: 13 amino acids. The DNA of the CDR3 is TGTGCCATCAGTGAAAGGACATTCAATGAGCAGTTCTTC. This codes for CAISERTFNEQFF.

The chain links TRBV29-1 to TRBJ2-1; D is unclear. Germline CDR1 reads SQVTM; CDR2 reads ANQGSEA. V was shortened by 1 base and J by 7 bases, with 11 bases between the two germline ends. This CDR3 spans 13 amino acids. The CDR3 bases are TGCAGCGTTGAAGTCGTGGAAGGGAATGAGCAGTTCTTC. It translates to CSVEVVEGNEQFF.

This chain uses TRBV12-5 with TRBJ2-3, with D unresolved. The CDR3 is made up of 13 amino acids. Per germline, CDR1 LGHNT and CDR2 FRNRAP. Trimming cost V 3 bases and J 9 bases, with 13 bases left between them. CDR3 sequence reads: CASGLDHEGTQYF. CDR3 bases: TGTGCTAGTGGTTTAGACCACGAAGGGACGCAGTATTTT.

This chain joins TRBV6-6 and TRBJ1-5; possible D gene TRBD1, 5 bases. Looked up from germline, CDR1 is MNHNY and CDR2 is SVGAGI (reference sequence). Trimming took 4 bases from V and 5 from J, leaving 12 bases between them. The CDR3 spans 14 residues. This CDR3 reads CASSSQQGDQPQHF. CDR3 nucleotide sequence: TGTGCCAGCAGTTCCCAGCAGGGCGATCAGCCCCAGCATTTT.

This sequence joins TRBV6-6 and TRBJ2-1; TRBD1 agrees at 11 bases. The V gene's germline CDR1 is MNHNY and CDR2 SVGAGI (reference sequence). The CDR3 has 16 amino acids. Unmatched junction bases numbered 12, after V lost 6 bases and J lost 8 bases. The CDR3 here is CASSLRTDRGPDEQFF. In DNA, the CDR3 is TGTGCCAGCAGCTTACGTACGGACAGGGGGCCAGATGAGCAGTTCTTC.

V is TRBV10-2 and J is TRBJ1-4; weak D call: TRBD1 (6 bases). CDR1 is WSHSY and CDR2 is SAAADI in the germline V gene. The V end was cut by 1 base, the J end by 10 bases, with 16 bases between. The CDR3 spans 15 residues. CDR3 sequence (DNA): TGCGCCAGCAGTGAGTTGGGACAAATATCGGGAAAACTGTTTTTT. This gives the protein CASSELGQISGKLFF.

The V gene is TRBV19, the J gene TRBJ2-7; no definite D call. Trimming left V 1 base short and J 2 bases short, with 9 bases between. The germline gives CDR1 LNHDA, CDR2 SQIVND (reference sequence). The CDR3 covers 14 residues. The CDR3 coding sequence is TGTGCCAGTAGTATAGGCCCAGCCACCTACGAGCAGTACTTC. Protein: CASSIGPATYEQYF.

This clone was seen only a few times. The chain recombines TRBV27 with TRBJ2-6, with 7 bases that match TRBD2. This CDR3 region has 14 residues. The trim removed 5 bases at V and 2 bases at J, leaving 0 bases unmatched. CDR1 and CDR2 (germline): MNHEY, SMNVEV (reference sequence). The CDR3, as DNA: TGTGCCAGCAGTGGGAGGGCTGGGGCCAACGTCCTGACTTTC. Residues: CASSGRAGANVLTF.

The chain is built from TRBV10-3 and TRBJ2-5; D perhaps matches TRBD2 (5 bases). Trimming left V 3 bases short and J 2 bases short, with 10 bases between. This CDR3 has 14 amino acids. CDR1 is ENHRY and CDR2 is SYGVKD in the germline V gene. The CDR3 DNA follows: TGTGCCATCAGTGAAGGTAGCGTACAAGAGACCCAGTACTTC. Its protein product is CAISEGSVQETQYF.

The rearrangement links TRBV6-5 to TRBJ1-1, with a weak D call TRBD1 (5 bases). Germline CDR1 is MNHEY and CDR2 is SVGAGI. The CDR3 totals 14 residues. The ends were cut back, 7 bases at V and 2 bases at J, with 14 bases in the middle. CDR3 amino acids: CASTPGVINTEAFF. The CDR3 nucleotides are TGTGCCAGCACCCCGGGGGTTATCAACACTGAAGCTTTCTTT.

This clone rates as large. Within the sample, other DNA sequences also encode this same CDR3. The chain recombines TRBV10-3 with TRBJ1-1; the D gene is possibly TRBD1 (5 bases). The V gene lost 3 bases and the J gene lost 3 bases, with 11 bases spanning the gap. Germline CDR1 ENHRY, CDR2 SYGVKD. The CDR3 totals 14 residues. The CDR3 DNA sequence: TGTGCCATCAGTGACGTGCTAGGGGACACTGAAGCTTTCTTT. Amino acids: CAISDVLGDTEAFF.

This clone is medium-sized. The rearrangement links TRBV11-2 to TRBJ2-5; 7 nucleotides align to TRBD2. Per the germline V gene, CDR1 is SGHAT and CDR2 is FQNNGV. Germline trimming cut 0 bases from V and 3 bases from J; bases unmatched to any gene: 1. The CDR3 contains 14 residues. The CDR3 loop reads CASSLDGGEETQYF. The CDR3 nucleotides read TGTGCCAGCAGCTTAGATGGGGGGGAAGAGACCCAGTACTTC.

This chain links TRBV27 with TRBJ1-3; TRBD1 matches at 7 bases. The V gene's germline CDR1 is MNHEY and CDR2 SMNVEV (reference sequence). This CDR3 region has 14 residues. V was clipped by 8 bases and J by 2 bases; unmatched bases: 6. The CDR3 DNA follows: TGTGCCAGCCGGCCGGGGACAGCTGGAAACACCATATATTTT. It translates to CASRPGTAGNTIYF.

Only a few counts were recorded for this clone. The chain joins TRBV5-1 to TRBJ2-2; 15 nucleotides agree with TRBD2. Germline V lookup: CDR1 SGHRS, CDR2 YFSETQ. CDR3 size: 16 residues. Unmatched junction bases numbered 3, after V lost 3 bases and J lost 6 bases. The CDR3: CASSSGTSGRPGELFF. In nucleotides, the CDR3 is TGCGCCAGCAGCTCCGGGACTAGCGGGAGGCCCGGGGAGCTGTTTTTT.

The rearrangement uses TRBV30 and TRBJ1-5; TRBD1 aligns across 7 bases. Germline CDR1 and CDR2: GTSNPN and SVGIG (reference sequence). CDR3 length equals 15 residues. Trimming took 5 bases from V and 6 from J; bases not matched to a gene: 13. The DNA of the CDR3 is TGTGCCTGGGACCCCCAACAGGGGAACCGTCAGCCCCAGCATTTT. Translation: CAWDPQQGNRQPQHF.

This clone has more than one count but fewer than ten. The DNA of the CDR3 is TGTGCCAGCAGCTTATCCAGGAGCTACACCTTC. The encoded protein is CASSLSRSYTF. J is TRBJ1-2 and V is TRBV5-4; D not certain. CDR3 length: 11 amino acids. The germline gives CDR1 SGHNT, CDR2 YYREEE (reference sequence). V lost 2 bases, J lost 9 bases, and 8 bases lay in between.

This chain links TRBV6-6 with TRBJ1-2, with D maybe TRBD1 (6 bases). CDR3 size: 16 residues. Germline loops: CDR1 MNHNY, CDR2 SVGAGI (reference sequence). The germline V and J ends were trimmed by 6 bases and 3 bases, with 20 bases remaining between them. The CDR3 protein is CASSYPQGTQDYGYTF. DNA for the CDR3: TGTGCCAGCAGCTATCCCCAAGGGACACAAGACTATGGCTACACCTTC.

This clone was picked up one time. The chain is built from TRBV6-5 and TRBJ2-3; 11 bases map to TRBD2. The germline CDR1 and CDR2 sequences are MNHEY and SVGAGI. This CDR3 spans 14 amino acids. V was clipped by 7 bases and J by 4 bases; unmatched bases: 4. For the CDR3, the DNA is TGTGCCAGCATGCTAGCGGGGGGTTCAGATACGCAGTATTTT. As protein: CASMLAGGSDTQYF.

This clone is categorized as large. The chain carries TRBV5-1 and TRBJ2-1; 9 nucleotides agree with TRBD1. The CDR3 spans 14 residues. The V gene's germline CDR1 is SGHRS and CDR2 YFSETQ. The junction had 5 bases not matched to a gene; V was cut back by 0 bases and J by 10 bases. The CDR3 sequence: CASSLGGTGMEQFF. In DNA form, the CDR3 reads TGCGCCAGCAGCTTGGGAGGGACAGGGATGGAGCAGTTCTTC. Filled out from reference TRBV5-1 and TRBJ2-1, the complete variable domain reads KAGVTQTPRYLIKTRGQQVTLSCSPISGHRSVSWYQQTPGQGLQFLFEYFSETQRNKGNFPGRFSGRQFSNSRSEMNVSTLELGDSALYLCASSLGGTGMEQFFGPGTRLTVL.

The J gene is TRBJ2-5, the V gene TRBV6-6, with TRBD1 matching over 10 bases. CDR1 MNHNY and CDR2 SVGAGI come from the germline V gene (reference sequence). The CDR3 is made up of 16 amino acids. V lost 4 bases and J lost 7; bases outside the gene matches: 12. The CDR3 loop is CASSSLGSRTGGTQYF. The CDR3 DNA reads as TGTGCCAGCAGTTCCCTAGGGTCGAGGACAGGGGGGACCCAGTACTTC.

This clone was counted a few times. The rearrangement joins TRBV5-5 to TRBJ1-2; TRBD1 might be the D (5 bases). The V gene lost 4 bases and the J gene lost 4 bases, with 14 bases spanning the gap. Germline V gene data show CDR1 as SGHKS and CDR2 as YYEKEE (reference sequence). The CDR3 consists of 14 residues. In nucleotides, the CDR3 is TGTGCCAGCAGCATAATGGGGGGGACCTATGGCTACACCTTC. Encoded protein: CASSIMGGTYGYTF.

In this sample, this clone turned up once. This same CDR3 is encoded by further DNA sequences in the sample. The V gene is TRBV18, the J gene TRBJ2-3, with TRBD1 matching over 9 bases. V was pared by 3 bases and J by 6 bases, with 4 bases of the junction left unmatched. CDR3 length: 14 amino acids. CDR1 is KGHSH and CDR2 is LQKENI in the germline V gene. CDR3 sequence reads: CASSPTGGADTQYF. CDR3 bases: TGTGCCAGCTCACCCACAGGGGGCGCGGATACGCAGTATTTT. The full variable domain, in which reference TRBV18 and TRBJ2-3 provide the parts outside the CDR3, is NAGVMQNPRHLVRRRGQEARLRCSPMKGHSHVYWYRQLPEEGLKFMVYLQKENIIDESGMPKERFSAEFPKEGPSILRIQQVVRGDSAAYFCASSPTGGADTQYFGPGTRLTVL.

This chain links TRBV6-5 with TRBJ1-1; possible D gene TRBD1, 6 bases. CDR1 MNHEY and CDR2 SVGAGI come from the germline V gene. V shed 6 bases and J shed 0 bases, with 11 bases lying between them. The CDR3 contains 14 residues. The CDR3 DNA sequence: TGTGCCAGCAGATTTACAGGGATGAACACTGAAGCTTTCTTT. It yields the protein CASRFTGMNTEAFF.

This clone was seen only a few times. This chain joins TRBV2 and TRBJ2-3, with D possibly matching TRBD1 (6 bases). Trimming cost V 6 bases and J 0 bases, with 10 bases left between them. Germline V gives CDR1 SNHLY, CDR2 FYNNEI. The length of the CDR3 is 14 residues. The CDR3 nucleotides read TGTGCCAGCAGCCCGGGACACAGCACAGATACGCAGTATTTT. It codes for CASSPGHSTDTQYF.